This T cell receptor (beta chain) was documented in a study of blood T cell repertoires in COVID-19. In the study's own analysis: Researchers report that nucleated cell counts were estimated from reference gene primer amplification. Using immunoSEQ multiplex PCR, the repertoire was profiled, and TCRdb retains in-frame clones only, with some absent. V, J and clone size were drawn from that table, and D and trimming were deduced from the DNA. The data show around 250,000 clones, roughly 82% seen once. Trimming shortened V by 4 bases and J by 8 bases, and 23 bases separated the two germline ends. In germline, CDR1 is KGHSH, CDR2 LQKENI. The CDR3 is 16 residues long.

Sequencing was done on a sample of PBMCs or T cells enriched from blood (not recorded which). The V and J genes are TRBV18 and TRBJ1-1; D is ambiguous. This TCR derives from a woman between 45 and 60 years old who had recovered from COVID-19. The CDR3 here is CASSRLQVRGSEEAFF. In DNA, the CDR3 is TGTGCCAGCTCACGATTACAAGTACGGGGTTCCGAAGAAGCTTTCTTT.